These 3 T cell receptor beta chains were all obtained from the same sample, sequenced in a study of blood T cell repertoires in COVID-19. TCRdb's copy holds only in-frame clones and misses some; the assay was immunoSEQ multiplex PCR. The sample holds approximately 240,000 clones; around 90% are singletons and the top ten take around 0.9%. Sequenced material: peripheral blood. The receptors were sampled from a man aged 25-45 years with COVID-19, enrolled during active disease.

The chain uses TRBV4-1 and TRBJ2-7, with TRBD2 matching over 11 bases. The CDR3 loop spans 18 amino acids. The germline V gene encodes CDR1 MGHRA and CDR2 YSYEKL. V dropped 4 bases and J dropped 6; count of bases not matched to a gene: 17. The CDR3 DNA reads TGCGCCAGCAGCCGAACCCTGGGGCTAGCGGGGGGCCTAGTCGAGCAGTACTTC. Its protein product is CASSRTLGLAGGLVEQYF.

The CDR3 DNA is TGTGCCAGCAGTCCCCGGAACACTGAAGCTTTCTTT. Its translation: CASSPRNTEAFF. This sequence joins TRBV12-3 or TRBV12-4 and TRBJ1-1, with D hard to call. This CDR3 spans 12 amino acids. The V end was cut by 5 bases, the J end by 1 base, with 5 bases between.

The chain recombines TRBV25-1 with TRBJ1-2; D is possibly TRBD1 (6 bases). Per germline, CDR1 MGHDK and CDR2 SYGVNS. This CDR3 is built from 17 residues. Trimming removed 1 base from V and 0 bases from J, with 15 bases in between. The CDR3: CASSESWVGGTNYGYTF. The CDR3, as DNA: TGTGCCAGCAGTGAATCTTGGGTAGGGGGAACTAACTATGGCTACACCTTC.